This paragraph reports one T cell receptor beta chain. What it binds is not known. In the original processing: Samples held a median of around 96,000 TCRs, range about 23,224–700,000. TCRdb re-called the RACE reads with MiXCR, one entry per CDR3 protein. The V and J calls here are based on TCRdb, not the publication. The sample includes about 130,000 distinct CDR3 sequences, 8.5% to 9.5% of them seen just once. The data stem from a study of human T cells and chemical hapten exposure. Study observations and caveats: TCRs at a frequency above 1 in 1000 stayed unchanged with DPC sensitization.

The time point was: healthy volunteer bleed at 2 weeks. Unfractionated whole blood yielded the extracted total RNA. Sequencing input: whole blood. The TCR was taken from a male donor in good health. Some clones in this sample may be carry-over from other donors' samples.

CDR3 coding DNA: TGTGCCAGCAGCAGGACTAGCGGGAGCTCCTACAATGAGCAGTTCTTC. It codes for CASSRTSGSSYNEQFF. The chain uses TRBV7-6 and TRBJ2-1, with 13 bases lining up with TRBD2. Germline loops: CDR1 SGHVS, CDR2 FNYEAQ. The V and J ends lost 5 bases and 0 bases, in that order; junction bases with no gene match: 1. The CDR3 is 16 amino acids.